This T cell receptor beta chain was obtained from a study of blood T cell repertoires in COVID-19. Enrolled through a virtual design, the participants were between 18 and 89 years of age and came from about two dozen US areas. Grouping used clinical history reported by participants in a survey and questionnaire. Per the original methods: Researchers report that nucleated cell counts were estimated from reference gene primer amplification. Measured with immunoSEQ multiplex PCR; TCRdb has only the in-frame clones, and not every one. The V and J calls and clone size were taken over from that table, and D and trimming were inferred from the DNA. The repertoire includes under 200,000 clones, 84% of them detected once, and about 3.2% sits in the top ten. This clone was seen once. Trimming cost V 1 base and J 8 bases; bases outside gene matches: 7. CDR3 length: 15 residues. Germline CDR1 LGHDT, CDR2 YNNKEL (reference sequence).

V is TRBV3-1 (or the pseudogene TRBV3-2) and J is TRBJ2-1, with TRBD2 matching 8 bases. Sequencing was performed on PBMCs or T cells enriched from blood (not recorded which). This clonotype was sampled from a young woman who had been exposed to COVID-19. DNA of the CDR3: TGTGCCAGCAGCCAAGCGGATAGCGGGGCAGATGAGCAGTTCTTC. Amino acids: CASSQADSGADEQFF.